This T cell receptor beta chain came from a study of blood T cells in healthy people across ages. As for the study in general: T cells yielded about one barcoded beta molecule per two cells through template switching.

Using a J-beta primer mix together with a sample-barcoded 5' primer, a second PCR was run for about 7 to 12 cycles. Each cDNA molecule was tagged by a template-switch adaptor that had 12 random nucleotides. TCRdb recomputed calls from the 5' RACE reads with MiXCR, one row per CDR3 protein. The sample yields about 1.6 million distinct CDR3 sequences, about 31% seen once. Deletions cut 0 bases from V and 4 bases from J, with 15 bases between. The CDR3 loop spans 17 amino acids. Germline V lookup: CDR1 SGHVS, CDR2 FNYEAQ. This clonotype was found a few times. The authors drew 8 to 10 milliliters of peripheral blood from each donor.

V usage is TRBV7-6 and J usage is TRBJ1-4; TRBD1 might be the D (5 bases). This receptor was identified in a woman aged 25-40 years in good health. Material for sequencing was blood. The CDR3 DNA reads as TGTGCCAGCAGCTTAGCCCGATGGACGGGGGATAATGAAAAACTGTTTTTT. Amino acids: CASSLARWTGDNEKLFF.